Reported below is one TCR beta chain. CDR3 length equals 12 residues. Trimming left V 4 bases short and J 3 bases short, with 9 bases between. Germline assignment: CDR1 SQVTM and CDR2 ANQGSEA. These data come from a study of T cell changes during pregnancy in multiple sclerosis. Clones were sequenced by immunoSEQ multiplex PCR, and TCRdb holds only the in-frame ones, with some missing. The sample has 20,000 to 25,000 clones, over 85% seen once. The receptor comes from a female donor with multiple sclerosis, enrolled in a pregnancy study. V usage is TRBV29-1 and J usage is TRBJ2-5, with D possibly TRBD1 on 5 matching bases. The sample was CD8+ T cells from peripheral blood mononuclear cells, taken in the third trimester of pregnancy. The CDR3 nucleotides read TGCAGCGTTGCTGCGACAGAAGAGACCCAGTACTTC. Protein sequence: CSVAATEETQYF.